These T cell receptor beta chains were read from a single sample in a study of blood T cell repertoires in COVID-19. The repertoire was sequenced with immunoSEQ multiplex PCR; TCRdb's copy has only in-frame clones and lacks some. The sample yields about 160,000 clones, approximately 85% seen once. Sequencing was carried out using peripheral blood. The receptors were gathered from an elderly man with COVID-19, enrolled during active disease. The CDR3 runs from the conserved cysteine through the conserved F or W. The order of the fields is J gene, V gene, D gene, clone size, CDR3 protein, CDR3 DNA. The D gene is left open where the match is weak. The size entry is marked missing in some rows and otherwise reads once, few, many or a size class.

J gene: TRBJ1-2; V gene: TRBV10-3; D gene: -; clone size: few; CDR3 protein: CAIYTTGWGYGYTF; CDR3 DNA: TGTGCCATATACACTACGGGATGGGGCTATGGCTACACCTTC
J gene: TRBJ1-5; V gene: TRBV29-1; D gene: TRBD1; clone size: -; CDR3 protein: CSVAGQEGNQPQHF; CDR3 DNA: TGCAGCGTCGCGGGACAGGAAGGCAATCAGCCCCAGCATTTT
J gene: TRBJ1-5; V gene: TRBV6-1; D gene: -; clone size: -; CDR3 protein: CASSEYTAGLGQPQHF; CDR3 DNA: TGTGCCAGCAGTGAATATACCGCAGGGTTGGGGCAGCCCCAGCATTTT
J gene: TRBJ1-2; V gene: TRBV2; D gene: -; clone size: -; CDR3 protein: CASSELEGRENYGYTF; CDR3 DNA: TGTGCCAGCAGTGAACTGGAGGGAAGAGAGAACTATGGCTACACCTTC
J gene: TRBJ1-5; V gene: TRBV6-5; D gene: -; clone size: -; CDR3 protein: CASKGGNQPQHF; CDR3 DNA: TGTGCCAGCAAAGGGGGCAATCAGCCCCAGCATTTT
J gene: TRBJ1-1; V gene: TRBV19; D gene: TRBD1; clone size: -; CDR3 protein: CASSTTGGVDAFF; CDR3 DNA: TGTGCCAGTAGCACGACAGGGGGCGTGGATGCTTTCTTT
J gene: TRBJ1-4; V gene: TRBV7-2; D gene: -; clone size: few; CDR3 protein: CASSSTSGSTNEKLFF; CDR3 DNA: TGTGCCAGCAGCTCGACCTCAGGGTCGACTAATGAAAAACTGTTTTTT
J gene: TRBJ1-6; V gene: TRBV4-2; D gene: TRBD1; clone size: -; CDR3 protein: CASSQENRGSYNSPLHF; CDR3 DNA: TGTGCCAGCAGCCAGGAGAACAGGGGCTCCTATAATTCACCCCTCCACTTT
J gene: TRBJ2-3; V gene: TRBV3-1/TRBV3-2; D gene: -; clone size: -; CDR3 protein: CASSPNLVADTQYF; CDR3 DNA: TGTGCCAGCAGCCCCAACCTAGTCGCAGATACGCAGTATTTT
J gene: TRBJ2-5; V gene: TRBV5-4; D gene: -; clone size: -; CDR3 protein: CASSRGETQYF; CDR3 DNA: TGTGCCAGCAGCCGGGGGGAGACCCAGTACTTC
J gene: TRBJ1-1; V gene: TRBV7-9; D gene: -; clone size: -; CDR3 protein: CASSFRGLNTEAFF; CDR3 DNA: TGTGCCAGCAGCTTCAGGGGACTGAACACTGAAGCTTTCTTT
J gene: TRBJ2-1; V gene: TRBV15; D gene: TRBD2; clone size: -; CDR3 protein: CATSRVAGGINEQFF; CDR3 DNA: TGTGCCACCAGCAGAGTAGCGGGGGGGATAAATGAGCAGTTCTTC
J gene: TRBJ2-1; V gene: TRBV18; D gene: TRBD2; clone size: -; CDR3 protein: CASSPGTSGNEQFF; CDR3 DNA: TGTGCCAGCTCACCAGGGACTAGCGGGAATGAGCAGTTCTTC
J gene: TRBJ2-1; V gene: TRBV4-3; D gene: TRBD2; clone size: -; CDR3 protein: CASSQDRPGSGGQFF; CDR3 DNA: TGCGCCAGCAGCCAAGATCGGCCCGGGAGCGGGGGGCAGTTCTTC
J gene: TRBJ1-3; V gene: TRBV15; D gene: TRBD1; clone size: -; CDR3 protein: CATSTRTGSGNTIYF; CDR3 DNA: TGTGCCACCAGCACCCGGACAGGGTCTGGAAACACCATATATTTT
J gene: TRBJ1-1; V gene: TRBV19; D gene: -; clone size: once; CDR3 protein: CASSMKGGTEAFF; CDR3 DNA: TGTGCCAGTAGTATGAAAGGGGGCACTGAAGCTTTCTTT
J gene: TRBJ1-2; V gene: TRBV5-1; D gene: -; clone size: -; CDR3 protein: CASRPWAESARYGYTF; CDR3 DNA: TGCGCCAGCAGACCCTGGGCCGAGTCAGCTCGGTATGGCTACACCTTC